Listed here are 29 T cell receptor beta chains from one sample, sequenced in a study of vaccination effects on CD4 cells after COVID-19. CD4+ T cell isolation took place after 10 days of culture. Participants each got two BNT162b2 or mRNA-1273 vaccine doses. The data were produced by immunoSEQ multiplex PCR, yet TCRdb's version contains in-frame clones alone and is incomplete. The sample records 60,000 to 80,000 clones, 74% being singletons. Their specific antigens are unknown. The input for sequencing was CD4+ T cells from PBMCs cultured without peptide, taken after COVID-19 vaccination. All receptors come from a human donor who received a COVID-19 vaccine.

The V gene is TRBV5-5, the J gene TRBJ1-5; D is unclear. CDR1 and CDR2 (germline): SGHKS, YYEKEE (reference sequence). The CDR3 spans 15 residues. The V and J ends lost 0 bases and 1 base respectively, with 8 bases between them. CDR3 amino acids: CASSLAPQSNQPQHF. CDR3 in DNA: TGTGCCAGCAGCTTGGCCCCCCAGAGCAATCAGCCCCAGCATTTT.

The V and J genes are TRBV19 and TRBJ2-1; D is possibly TRBD2 (7 bases). Germline V lookup: CDR1 LNHDA, CDR2 SQIVND (reference sequence). The CDR3 extends over 14 amino acids. The ends were cut back, 2 bases at V and 6 bases at J, with 11 bases in the middle. The CDR3 DNA reads TGTGCCAGTAGTATAAACAGGGAGGGCAATGAGCAGTTCTTC. This gives the protein CASSINREGNEQFF.

The CDR3 loop is CANSHGNTEAFF. CDR3 sequence (DNA): TGTGCCAACTCTCATGGGAACACTGAAGCTTTCTTT. The rearrangement joins TRBV19 to TRBJ1-1; D not certain. V lost 10 bases, J lost 1 base, and 10 bases lay in between. The CDR3 totals 12 residues. Germline CDR1 LNHDA, CDR2 SQIVND (reference sequence).

The chain is built from TRBV7-3 and TRBJ2-3; no reliable D call. Germline V CDR1 and CDR2: SGHTA, FQGTGA. V lost 1 base to trimming and J lost 1 base, with 6 bases between them. The CDR3 covers 14 residues. CDR3 in amino acids: CASSLKAGTDTQYF. For the CDR3, the DNA is TGTGCCAGCAGCTTAAAAGCAGGCACAGATACGCAGTATTTT.

The chain combines TRBV5-1 with TRBJ1-2, with 12 bases fitting TRBD1. The length of the CDR3 is 16 residues. Germline CDR1 and CDR2: SGHRS and YFSETQ. The J segment lost 4 bases and the V segment lost 3 bases, leaving 7 bases of the junction unmatched. DNA of the CDR3: TGCGCCAGCAGCTGGGGGACAGGGGGCTATGGCTATGGCTACACCTTC. Its translation is CASSWGTGGYGYGYTF.

This clone came up once. This chain links TRBV5-1 with TRBJ2-2; 12 positions agree with TRBD1. Germline CDR1 reads SGHRS; CDR2 reads YFSETQ. Germline trimming cut 0 bases from V and 7 bases from J; bases unmatched to any gene: 7. The CDR3 is 17 amino acids. The CDR3 sequence: CASSLGDRGPLLGELFF. The CDR3 DNA sequence: TGCGCCAGCAGCTTGGGGGACAGGGGGCCCCTGCTCGGGGAGCTGTTTTTT.

CDR3 residues: CASSQPTGTRRGLFF. CDR3 nucleotides: TGCGCCAGCAGCCAACCAACCGGGACTAGAAGGGGGCTGTTTTTT. The genes are TRBV4-1 and TRBJ2-2; TRBD2 matches 8 bases. Germline assignment: CDR1 MGHRA and CDR2 YSYEKL. Losses at the gene ends were 2 bases for V and 13 bases for J; bases not matched to a gene: 12. The CDR3 sequence is 15 residues long.

The J gene is TRBJ1-3, the V gene TRBV29-1, with D perhaps TRBD1 (5 bases). Germline V gene lookup returns CDR1 SQVTM and CDR2 ANQGSEA. The CDR3 is 13 amino acids. Trimming pared 5 bases from V and 3 bases from J, leaving 11 bases between. In nucleotides, the CDR3 is TGCAGCGTTAAGGGGATGGGTGGAAACACCATATATTTT. It yields the protein CSVKGMGGNTIYF.

The chain employs TRBV11-2 and TRBJ2-3; a possible D gene is TRBD1 (6 bases). Trimming took 4 bases from V and 0 from J, leaving 11 bases between them. Germline V gives CDR1 SGHAT, CDR2 FQNNGV. This CDR3 is built from 15 residues. The CDR3 sequence: CASSSTGTSTDTQYF. The CDR3 DNA reads TGTGCCAGCAGCTCAACAGGGACAAGCACAGATACGCAGTATTTT.

This clone appeared a few times. The rearrangement joins TRBV24-1 to TRBJ2-2, with D unresolved. Germline V gives CDR1 KGHDR, CDR2 SFDVKD. The CDR3 loop spans 15 amino acids. The germline V and J ends were trimmed by 4 bases and 4 bases, with 12 bases remaining between them. CDR3 sequence (DNA): TGTGCCACCAGTGACCAAACACGCCCCACCGGGGAGCTGTTTTTT. Encoded protein: CATSDQTRPTGELFF.

The J gene is TRBJ1-3, the V gene TRBV5-1; 9 bases fit TRBD1. CDR3 length: 16 residues. CDR1 is SGHRS, CDR2 YFSETQ, per germline. V was clipped by 4 bases and J by 0 bases; unmatched bases: 5. CDR3 in DNA: TGCGCCAGCAGCCTCCCGACAGGGGGCTCTGGAAACACCATATATTTT. Protein sequence: CASSLPTGGSGNTIYF.

This chain uses TRBV2 with TRBJ1-3, with D perhaps TRBD1 (5 bases). Germline V gives CDR1 SNHLY, CDR2 FYNNEI. The V gene lost 5 bases and the J gene lost 0 bases, with 8 bases spanning the gap. CDR3 size: 14 residues. CDR3 loop: CASSRQFSGNTIYF. As DNA, the CDR3 is TGTGCCAGCAGTAGACAGTTCTCTGGAAACACCATATATTTT.

The rearrangement joins TRBV5-1 to TRBJ1-1; D might be TRBD1 (5 bases). The V end was cut by 0 bases, the J end by 1 base, with 10 bases between. The CDR3 runs 15 residues. Per germline, CDR1 SGHRS and CDR2 YFSETQ. The CDR3, as DNA: TGCGCCAGCAGCTTGGTAGCAGGGTCGAACACTGAAGCTTTCTTT. Translated, it gives CASSLVAGSNTEAFF.

The CDR3 loop reads CASRPTSVIDTQYF. The CDR3 coding sequence is TGTGCCAGCAGGCCGACTAGCGTAATAGATACGCAGTATTTT. The chain recombines TRBV6-5 with TRBJ2-3, with 8 bases fitting TRBD2. Germline CDR1 is MNHEY and CDR2 is SVGAGI. This CDR3 is 14 amino acids long. V was clipped by 6 bases and J by 5 bases; unmatched bases: 7.

This rearrangement joins TRBV28 to TRBJ1-1; D might be TRBD1 (5 bases). CDR1 is MDHEN, CDR2 SYDVKM, per germline. V shed 2 bases and J shed 5 bases, with 15 bases lying between them. The CDR3 is 15 amino acids. In DNA, the CDR3 is TGTGCCAGCAGTTTAAACCAGGGTGGATGGACTGAAGCTTTCTTT. As protein: CASSLNQGGWTEAFF.

J is TRBJ2-7 and V is TRBV5-3, with unresolved D. TRBV5-3 is recorded as an ORF, its role being uncertain. Trimming removed 4 bases at V and 0 bases at J, with 14 bases between. CDR3 size: 15 residues. Here the CDR3 reads CARSLNKKSSYEQYV. The CDR3 DNA is TGTGCCAGAAGCCTGAATAAGAAGAGCTCCTACGAGCAGTACGTC.

The V and J genes are TRBV25-1 and TRBJ2-3; 7 bases agree with TRBD1. The CDR3 runs to 12 residues. The V gene end was trimmed by 6 bases and the J gene end by 4 bases; junction bases not matched to a gene: 1. Germline CDR1 and CDR2: MGHDK and SYGVNS. The CDR3 coding sequence is TGTGCCAGCAGAACAGGGGCAGATACGCAGTATTTT. Protein sequence: CASRTGADTQYF.

The V call is TRBV10-2, the J call TRBJ2-1; no definite D call. There are 15 residues in the CDR3. The V and J ends lost 6 bases and 3 bases respectively, with 15 bases between them. Germline values: CDR1 WSHSY, CDR2 SAAADI. Here the CDR3 DNA reads TGCGCCAGCAGCCTTCGGACGGCGTTCTACAATGAGCAGTTCTTC. Translated: CASSLRTAFYNEQFF.

The J gene is TRBJ1-4, the V gene TRBV7-2; D might be TRBD1 (5 bases). V lost 6 bases and J 14 bases, leaving 25 bases between the germline ends. The CDR3 sequence is 15 residues long. The V gene's germline CDR1 is SGHTA and CDR2 FQGNSA. CDR3 DNA: TGTGCCAGCAGTCCCGGGCCACCATGGGGCTTTTATCTGTTTTTT. Protein product: CASSPGPPWGFYLFF. Supplemented by reference TRBV7-2 and TRBJ1-4, the full variable domain reads GAGVSQSPSNKVTEKGKDVELRCDPISGHTALYWYRQSLGQGLEFLIYFQGNSAPDKSGLPSDRFSAERTGGSVSTLTIQRTQQEDSAVYLCASSPGPPWGFYLFFGSGTQLSVL.

A few counts support this clone. The chain combines TRBV19 with TRBJ1-2; D is uncertain. With 1 base removed from V and 3 bases from J, the gap between germline ends came to 12 bases. The CDR3 has 15 amino acids. CDR1 is LNHDA and CDR2 is SQIVND in the germline V gene (reference sequence). CDR3 residues: CASSIASHLDYGYTF. The DNA of the CDR3 is TGTGCCAGTAGTATAGCCTCCCACCTCGACTATGGCTACACCTTC. The complete variable domain, with remaining parts taken from reference TRBV19 and TRBJ1-2, reads DGGITQSPKYLFRKEGQNVTLSCEQNLNHDAMYWYRQDPGQGLRLIYYSQIVNDFQKGDIAEGYSVSREKKESFPLTVTSAQKNPTAFYLCASSIASHLDYGYTFGSGTRLTVV.

The chain carries TRBV7-2 and TRBJ1-1, with 7 nucleotides matching TRBD1. The CDR3 sequence is 15 residues long. The ends lost 5 bases at V and 6 bases at J; junction bases unmatched: 12. Germline CDR1 and CDR2: SGHTA and FQGNSA. CDR3 loop: CASSRRQGGLSEAFF. The CDR3 DNA sequence: TGTGCCAGCAGCCGCCGACAGGGAGGCTTGTCTGAAGCTTTCTTT.

The chain combines TRBV15 with TRBJ1-4; 8 bases match TRBD1. This CDR3 has 15 amino acids. V lost 8 bases and J lost 3; bases outside the gene matches: 8. Germline CDR1 is LNHNV and CDR2 is YYDKDF (reference sequence). The CDR3 loop reads CATGKRQGPNEKLFF. The CDR3 bases are TGTGCCACCGGAAAGAGACAGGGGCCTAATGAAAAACTGTTTTTT.

The V call is TRBV4-2, the J call TRBJ2-4, with no clear D. This CDR3 is 13 amino acids long. Per germline, CDR1 LGHNA and CDR2 YNFKEQ. V was shortened by 1 base and J by 8 bases, with 9 bases between the two germline ends. The chain's CDR3 is CASSQGGSDIQYF. The CDR3, as DNA: TGTGCCAGCAGCCAAGGTGGCTCGGACATTCAGTACTTC.

As DNA, the CDR3 is TGTGCCAGCAGCTTAGAACGGGGGCGAGTAGATACGCAGTATTTT. It specifies CASSLERGRVDTQYF. The gene calls are TRBV7-2 and TRBJ2-3; the D gene could be TRBD1 or TRBD2 (6 bases each). The V end lost 1 base, the J end lost 5 bases, and 13 bases lay between the germline ends. The CDR3 runs 15 residues. From germline, CDR1 is SGHTA and CDR2 FQGNSA.

The genes are TRBV7-2 and TRBJ2-7, with 7 bases matching TRBD1. The germline V gene has CDR1 SGHTA and CDR2 FQGNSA. V shed 3 bases and J 3 bases; nucleotides not matched to a gene: 2. The CDR3 extends over 13 amino acids. The CDR3 DNA follows: TGTGCCAGCAGCTTCAGGGACAGCTACGAGCAGTACGTC. This gives the protein CASSFRDSYEQYV.

This chain uses TRBV5-1 with TRBJ2-1; 7 bases map to TRBD1. The CDR3 has 13 amino acids. V lost 3 bases, J lost 5 bases, and 2 bases stayed unmatched. In germline, CDR1 is SGHRS, CDR2 YFSETQ. The CDR3 region has the DNA TGCGCCAGCAGCTGGGGACAGAACAATGAGCAGTTCTTC. This codes for CASSWGQNNEQFF.

The V and J genes are TRBV5-5 and TRBJ2-6; D not resolved. This CDR3 is 17 amino acids long. Trimming cost V 1 base and J 0 bases, with 11 bases left between them. Germline V gene lookup returns CDR1 SGHKS and CDR2 YYEKEE (reference sequence). In DNA form, the CDR3 reads TGTGCCAGCAGCTTGACAGTTACCAACTCTGGGGCCAACGTCCTGACTTTC. Residues: CASSLTVTNSGANVLTF.

This rearrangement joins TRBV5-5 to TRBJ2-2, with D unclear. The CDR3 runs 15 residues. Germline V CDR1 and CDR2: SGHKS, YYEKEE (reference sequence). The V gene lost 0 bases and the J gene lost 2 bases, with 8 bases spanning the gap. As DNA, the CDR3 is TGTGCCAGCAGCTTGGAGCATCCCAACACCGGGGAGCTGTTTTTT. This encodes CASSLEHPNTGELFF.

The V gene is TRBV7-2, the J gene TRBJ2-7; the match to TRBD2 covers 10 bases. The CDR3 covers 15 residues. From germline, CDR1 is SGHTA and CDR2 FQGNSA. The V gene end was trimmed by 5 bases and the J gene end by 4 bases; junction bases not matched to a gene: 8. As DNA, the CDR3 is TGTGCCAGCAGCCCGAAGCGGGGGGGCGGATACGAGCAGTACGTC. Encoded protein: CASSPKRGGGYEQYV.